This TCR beta chain comes out of a study of blood T cell repertoires in COVID-19. Clinical history reported by participants formed the basis on which cohorts were assigned. Cohort 3 donors were reported recovered after two negative PCRs, clearance, or symptom resolution. This CDR3 has 14 residues. Germline V lookup: CDR1 LGHDT, CDR2 YNNKEL (reference sequence). J gave up 6 bases and V 4 bases, and 1 base lay outside the gene matches. This table comes from immunoSEQ multiplex PCR, and its TCRdb copy is limited to in-frame clones, with some not included. The sample lists some 380,000 clones, over 75% occurring once.

The V gene is TRBV3-1 (or the pseudogene TRBV3-2), the J gene TRBJ2-2; TRBD2 matches at 11 bases. The sequencing input was PBMCs or T cells enriched from blood (not recorded which). This clonotype originated in a man between 25 and 39 years old who had recovered from COVID-19. The CDR3 reads CASSLAGGAGELFF. CDR3 nucleotides: TGTGCCAGCAGCCTAGCGGGGGGGGCCGGGGAGCTGTTTTTT.